The present T cell receptor beta chain was sequenced within a study of graft-versus-host responses after intestinal transplantation. Looking at the study overall: Recipients were all induced with anti-thymocyte globulin, then given tacrolimus and steroids for roughly three years.

Sequencing used immunoSEQ multiplex PCR; TCRdb keeps in-frame clones, though not all of them. The table records under 100,000 clones, 80% to 95% of them present only once. V shed 4 bases and J shed 5 bases, with 15 bases lying between them. From germline, CDR1 is SGHNT and CDR2 YYREEE (reference sequence). The CDR3 is made up of 14 amino acids. A remark on this clone: What it binds is not known.

The sequencing used unstimulated CD8+ T cells sorted from spleen or lymph node cells, collected before transplant. The V and J genes are TRBV5-4 and TRBJ2-5; D is unclear. The source of this sequence is a human donor who was the organ donor for an intestinal transplant. CDR3 protein: CASSPLRGGETQYF. CDR3 nucleotide sequence: TGTGCCAGCAGCCCACTCCGAGGTGGGGAGACCCAGTACTTC.